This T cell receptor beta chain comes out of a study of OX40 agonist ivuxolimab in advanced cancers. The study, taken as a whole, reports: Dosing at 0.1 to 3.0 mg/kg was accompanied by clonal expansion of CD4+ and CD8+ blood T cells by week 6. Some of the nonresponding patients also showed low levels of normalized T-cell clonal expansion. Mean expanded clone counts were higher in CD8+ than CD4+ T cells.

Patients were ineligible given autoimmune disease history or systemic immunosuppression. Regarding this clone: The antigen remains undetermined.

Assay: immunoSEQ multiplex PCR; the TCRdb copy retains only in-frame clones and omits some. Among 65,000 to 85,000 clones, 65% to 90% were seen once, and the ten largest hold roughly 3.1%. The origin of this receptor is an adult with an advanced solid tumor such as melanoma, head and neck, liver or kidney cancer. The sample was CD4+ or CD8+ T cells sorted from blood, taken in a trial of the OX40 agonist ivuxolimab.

CDR3 residues: CASSRGQGQGPQHF. Written as DNA, the CDR3 is TGCGCCAGCAGCAGAGGACAGGGCCAAGGGCCCCAGCATTTT. V usage is TRBV5-1 and J usage is TRBJ1-5; TRBD1 agrees at 8 bases. The V gene end was trimmed by 4 bases and the J gene end by 9 bases; junction bases not matched to a gene: 9. This CDR3 is built from 14 residues. From germline, CDR1 is SGHRS and CDR2 YFSETQ.